One sample yielded the 4 T cell receptor beta chains listed below, sequenced in a study of shared clonotypes between healthy human individuals. Clones were read by immunoSEQ multiplex PCR, and TCRdb kept only the in-frame ones, dropping some. Of about 1 million clones listed, around 76% are singletons. The sequenced sample was memory CD4+ T cells sorted from blood. Subset defined: CD45RA-negative fraction. These receptors came from a young man in good health.

This rearrangement joins TRBV4-1 to TRBJ1-2, with D possibly being TRBD1 (6 bases). Trimming pared 2 bases from V and 4 bases from J, leaving 11 bases between. This CDR3 comprises 14 residues. CDR1 and CDR2 (germline): MGHRA, YSYEKL. The CDR3 nucleotides read TGCGCCAGCAGCCAATTCGGACAGTCCTATGGCTACACCTTC. The encoded protein is CASSQFGQSYGYTF.

Worth noting for this clone: Just one base apart from a much larger clone, this may be a read error. The rearrangement links TRBV7-9 to TRBJ1-2; D remains ambiguous. The CDR3 covers 13 residues. The V gene's germline CDR1 is SEHNR and CDR2 FQNEAQ (reference sequence). V was shortened by 0 bases and J by 2 bases, with 4 bases between the two germline ends. CDR3 loop: CASSLAQNYGYTF. CDR3 sequence (DNA): TGTGCCAGCAGCTTAGCACAGAACTATGGCTACACCTTC. The full variable domain, rest sourced from reference TRBV7-9 and TRBJ1-2, is DTGVSQNPRHKITKRGQNVTFRCDPISEHNRLYWYRQTLGQGPEFLTYFQNEAQLEKSRLLSDRFSAERPKGSFSTLEIQRTEQGDSAMYLCASSLAQNYGYTFGSGTRLTVV.

A few counts support this clone. V and J are TRBV20-1 and TRBJ1-5; D not resolved. Germline V lookup: CDR1 DFQATT, CDR2 SNEGSKA (reference sequence). CDR3 length: 10 residues. The germline V and J ends were trimmed by 4 bases and 11 bases, with 9 bases remaining between them. The CDR3 is CSATERTQHF. The DNA of the CDR3 is TGCAGTGCTACGGAAAGGACCCAGCATTTT.

This clone was detected only a few times. The chain employs TRBV20-1 and TRBJ1-5, with a tentative D call TRBD1 (5 bases). V was shortened by 5 bases and J by 12 bases, with 14 bases between the two germline ends. The CDR3 is 11 amino acids. From germline, CDR1 is DFQATT and CDR2 SNEGSKA (reference sequence). The CDR3 is CSAEHRDGQHF. The CDR3 DNA reads TGCAGTGCTGAACACCGGGACGGCCAGCATTTT.